Listed below are T cell receptor beta chains from one sample, sequenced in a study of T cell changes during pregnancy in multiple sclerosis. TCRdb's table, derived via immunoSEQ multiplex PCR, lists solely in-frame clones and lacks some. Among almost 65,000 clones listed, over 80% were seen once. Source: peripheral blood, taken in the first trimester of pregnancy. All receptors come from a female donor with multiple sclerosis, enrolled in a pregnancy study. Both conserved end residues are part of each CDR3. The order of the fields is clone size, D gene, V gene, J gene, CDR3 DNA, CDR3 protein. D genes are given only for firm matches. A clone size is listed for some rows: how often the clone was seen (once, few, many), or a class if it is expanded.

.	TRBD2	TRBV5-1	TRBJ2-7	TGCGCCAGCAGCCTAGGGACTAGCCCAGAGGGCGGGCAGTACTTC	CASSLGTSPEGGQYF
.	.	TRBV7-3	TRBJ2-3	TGTGCCAGCAGCCAGGACAGAACCACAGATACGCAGTATTTT	CASSQDRTTDTQYF
.	TRBD1	TRBV9	TRBJ1-4	TGTGCCAGCAGCCTTCAGACAGGGCTAAGAGAAAAACTGTTTTTT	CASSLQTGLREKLFF
.	.	TRBV11-3	TRBJ2-2	TGTGCCAGCCGCGCATACGCGAACACCGGGGAGCTGTTTTTT	CASRAYANTGELFF
once	TRBD1	TRBV9	TRBJ2-7	TGTGCCAGCAGCGTAGGAGACAGGGGCGAGCAGTACTTC	CASSVGDRGEQYF
.	TRBD2	TRBV6-4	TRBJ2-2	TGTGCCAGCAGTGAGGCGTCGACTAGCGGTGCTTCGAACACCGGGGAGCTGTTTTTT	CASSEASTSGASNTGELFF
.	.	TRBV27	TRBJ2-1	TGTGCCAGCAGTTCTAGTCTGGACAATGAGCAGTTCTTC	CASSSSLDNEQFF
.	TRBD1	TRBV2	TRBJ1-3	TGTGCCAGCAGCGACAGGGGTAACACCATATATTTT	CASSDRGNTIYF
.	TRBD1	TRBV7-9	TRBJ1-1	TGTGCCAGCAGCTCGGACAGGGTTCTTACTGAAGCTTTCTTT	CASSSDRVLTEAFF
.	TRBD2	TRBV7-2	TRBJ2-5	TGTGCCAGCGGGACGGGGGGTTGGACCCAGTACTTC	CASGTGGWTQYF
.	.	TRBV5-6	TRBJ1-2	TGTGCCAGCAGCCTCGCCACAGGGTACTATGGCTACACCTTC	CASSLATGYYGYTF
.	.	TRBV19	TRBJ2-7	TGTGCCAGTAGTATACAGGCATTCACCTACGAGCAGTACTTC	CASSIQAFTYEQYF
.	.	TRBV11-3	TRBJ2-2	TGTGCCAGCAGCTTGTCCTTAGCAGGGGCGAACACCGGGGAGCTGTTTTTT	CASSLSLAGANTGELFF
.	TRBD1	TRBV5-5	TRBJ1-2	TGTGCCAGGACAGGGGACGGGGACTATGGCTACACCTTC	CARTGDGDYGYTF
.	TRBD1	TRBV18	TRBJ2-5	TGTGCCAGCCAAAGACAGGGGGGAGAGACCCAGTACTTC	CASQRQGGETQYF
.	TRBD1	TRBV29-1	TRBJ1-2	TGCAGCGTTGATCTAGGGGGCTTAATCTATGGCTACACCTTC	CSVDLGGLIYGYTF
.	.	TRBV5-6	TRBJ1-5	TGTGCCAGCAGCTTGAATCGGGGTTATAGCAATCAGCCCCAGCATTTT	CASSLNRGYSNQPQHF
.	TRBD1	TRBV7-8	TRBJ2-7	TGTGCCAGCAGCTTAGGACAGGGGCGATACTACGAGCAGTACTTC	CASSLGQGRYYEQYF
.	TRBD2	TRBV6-1	TRBJ2-5	TGTGCCAGCAGGGGGGTAGCGGGACCGCAAGAGACCCAGTACTTC	CASRGVAGPQETQYF
once	.	TRBV7-2	TRBJ1-3	TGTGCCAGCAGCTTAGCGGGGTCCGGGCAGGGGAGAAACACCATATATTTT	CASSLAGSGQGRNTIYF
.	.	TRBV7-2	TRBJ2-7	TGTGCCAGCAGCTTAGGCGGAGGGCCCTACGAGCAGTACTTC	CASSLGGGPYEQYF
.	.	TRBV21-1	TRBJ2-7	TGTGCCAGCAGCCTACCGGGACTAGCGGGAGTAAGAAGCGCCTACGAGCAGTACTTC	CASSLPGLAGVRSAYEQYF
.	.	TRBV30	TRBJ1-1	TGTGCCTGGAGCGTCGTGGGAGGGATTACTGAAGCTTTCTTT	CAWSVVGGITEAFF
.	TRBD2	TRBV7-9	TRBJ2-3	TGTGCCAGCAGCGGGACTAGAGACACAGATACGCAGTATTTT	CASSGTRDTDTQYF
.	.	TRBV4-1	TRBJ2-2	TGCGCCAGCAGTCAATCAGGGACCGGGGAGCTGTTTTTT	CASSQSGTGELFF
few	.	TRBV5-1	TRBJ2-2	TGCGCCAGCAGCGTAGGGGACACCGGGGAGCTGTTTTTT	CASSVGDTGELFF
.	TRBD2	TRBV9	TRBJ2-1	TGTGCCAGCAGCGAGTTAGCGGGAGTCACCAATGAGCAGTTCTTC	CASSELAGVTNEQFF
.	TRBD2	TRBV19	TRBJ2-7	TGTGCCAGTAGTATCCTAAGCGGGAGGGCCTCCAAGCAGTACTTC	CASSILSGRASKQYF
.	.	TRBV19	TRBJ1-1	TGTGCCAGTAGTATAGTGGACACCACTGAAGCTTTCTTT	CASSIVDTTEAFF
.	.	TRBV5-4	TRBJ1-3	TGTGCCAGCAGCTTGGTAGGGGACACCATTGGAAACACCATATATTTT	CASSLVGDTIGNTIYF
few	.	TRBV5-4	TRBJ2-7	TGTGCCAGCAGCTTGGGGACATTGAGCTCCTACGAGCAGTACTTC	CASSLGTLSSYEQYF
.	TRBD1	TRBV7-6	TRBJ2-1	TGTGCCAGCAGCGAACGGACAGGGGGTTCTTATGAGCAGTTCTTC	CASSERTGGSYEQFF
.	TRBD1	TRBV7-7	TRBJ2-2	TGTGCTAGCAGCTTAGGACAGGCCGGGGAGCTGTTTTTT	CASSLGQAGELFF
once	.	TRBV11-2	TRBJ1-3	TGTGCCAGCAGCTTAATACTGGACACTCGGCAATCTGGAAACACCATATATTTT	CASSLILDTRQSGNTIYF
.	TRBD2	TRBV7-3	TRBJ2-3	TGTGCCAGCAGCTCCGGGACTAGCGGGAAAACAGATACGCAGTATTTT	CASSSGTSGKTDTQYF
.	TRBD2	TRBV19	TRBJ2-1	TGTGCCAGTAGTATTTTGGTAGCGGGCAATGAGCAGTTCTTC	CASSILVAGNEQFF
.	TRBD1	TRBV7-3	TRBJ1-1	TGTGCCAGCAGCCCCAGACAGGGGGCCGACGCTTTCTTT	CASSPRQGADAFF
.	.	TRBV19	TRBJ1-1	TGTGCCAGTAGTATAGAGGGCAGGCTGAACACTGAAGCTTTCTTT	CASSIEGRLNTEAFF
.	TRBD2	TRBV5-5	TRBJ2-1	TGTGCCAGCAGCACAACAGGGACTAGCGGGCGGAATGAGCAGTTCTTC	CASSTTGTSGRNEQFF